The entry that follows covers one T cell receptor (beta chain) sequence. This clone came up once. Its antigen target is currently unknown. Per-base qualities were not stored, and no clone one base away is much larger. The data originate from a study of blood T cell repertoires in COVID-19 (TCRdb year 2020). Looking at the study overall: The collaborator samples originated in the United States, Italy and Spain and spanned the acute and convalescent phases of COVID-19. The samples were drawn from two sources: the first 160 participants of the ongoing ImmuneRACE study, and approximately 1,300 subjects contributed by 6 global collaborators. The material from the prospective study consisted of cDNA or gDNA derived from T cells, B-cell-depleted T cells, or PBMCs. Where available, HLA class I and class II types were obtained from metadata supplied by the sample provider rather than from assay-based typing. A freely available public database, intended as a resource for researchers studying the immune response to SARS-CoV-2, is where the repertoires were released. Deeply sampled blood TCRbeta repertoires from subjects exposed to, actively infected with, or recovered from COVID-19 were included in the dataset. A de-identified subject ID, COVID-19 status, age in years and sex were almost always included in the sample metadata.

Here is what the overall study found, with its caveats: Clinical and demographic metadata were provided uncurated, with the amount varying by source and participant.

In the prospective study, participants were about 18 to 90 years old, resided in about two dozen geographic areas of the United States, and were enrolled through a virtual design. In the prospective study, participants were assigned to cohorts based on the clinical history participants reported in a screening survey and a study questionnaire. In the prospective study, mobile phlebotomists collected whole blood, serum and a nasopharyngeal or oropharyngeal swab from each participant. Prospective study participants could optionally give additional blood draws and questionnaires over an approximately two-month period. Before DNA extraction, prospective study blood samples were shipped either frozen or at room temperature. Looking up the germline V gene yields CDR1 MNHEY and CDR2 SVGEGT. Spanning cysteine to phenylalanine, the CDR3 consists of 14 amino acids. Left in the record is the CDR3 DNA by itself, 42 bases read in frame from the first base. Trimmed from V: 6 bases; trimmed from J: 8 bases; junction bases lacking a gene match: 7.

The immunoSEQ Assay, a bias-controlled multiplex PCR, was used to amplify TCRbeta CDR3 regions from genomic DNA. The published analysis was carried out like this. The number of nucleated cells in each sample was estimated by amplification of reference gene primers within the assay. To quantify the absolute abundance of each unique TCRbeta CDR3 rearrangement, sequence reads were collapsed and filtered. For each sample, productive Simpson clonality was calculated as the square root of Simpson's diversity index over productive rearrangements. Drawn from immuneACCESS, this table holds only the in-frame rearrangements with V and J called that TCRdb kept. Clones are partly lost; checked studies trace under half to an unresolved V gene and leave the rest unexplained. That table furnishes V, J and clone size, whereas the DNA furnished D and trimming. A total of approximately 250,000 clones appear in this sample, approximately 88% of them only once. The top ten hold over 1% of the sample.

The sequence came from a woman aged 35 to 49 with acute COVID-19. Recombination joined TRBV6-2 or TRBV6-3 with TRBJ1-5; TRBD1 aligns with 10 central bases. Source material: PBMCs or T cells enriched from blood (not recorded which). The DNA sequence follows: TGTGCCAGCAGCCGGGACAGGGGTGCGGAGCCCCAGCATTTT. Translation gives CASSRDRGAEPQHF.